The 29 T cell receptor beta chains reported below all come from one sample, sequenced in a study of T cell responses to AZD1222 COVID-19 vaccine. Profiling relied on immunoSEQ multiplex PCR, and the TCRdb table lists in-frame clones only, not all of them. This sample has 100,000 to 120,000 clones; 80% to 90% occur once, and the top ten carry roughly 14%. The specimen was peripheral blood, collected 28 days after the second AZD1222 dose. These receptors were obtained from an adult who received the AZD1222 COVID-19 vaccine.

The J gene is TRBJ2-1, the V gene TRBV3-1 (or the pseudogene TRBV3-2); D uncertain. V dropped 3 bases and J dropped 12 bases, with 12 bases sitting between them. The germline V gene has CDR1 LGHDT and CDR2 YNNKEL (reference sequence). The CDR3 has 12 residues. CDR3 sequence (DNA): TGTGCCAGCAGCCAGTTAAGGGCTAGGCAGTTCTTC. Amino acids: CASSQLRARQFF.

This clone was seen just once. The CDR3 loop is CASRMAGEKLFF. The CDR3 DNA reads TGTGCCAGCAGAATGGCCGGGGAAAAACTGTTTTTT. The chain carries TRBV2 and TRBJ1-4; no clear D. Germline V gene data show CDR1 as SNHLY and CDR2 as FYNNEI. V dropped 6 bases and J dropped 8 bases, with 10 bases sitting between them. This CDR3 is 12 amino acids long.

CDR3 sequence: CASSVLTGGSEKLFF. As DNA, the CDR3 is TGCGCCAGCAGCGTACTGACAGGGGGCTCTGAAAAACTGTTTTTT. The gene calls are TRBV5-1 and TRBJ1-4; 10 positions agree with TRBD1. Germline CDR1 and CDR2: SGHRS and YFSETQ. Trimming cost V 4 bases and J 7 bases; bases outside gene matches: 7. The CDR3 length is 15 residues. Using reference TRBV5-1 and TRBJ1-4 for the parts outside the CDR3, the full variable domain is KAGVTQTPRYLIKTRGQQVTLSCSPISGHRSVSWYQQTPGQGLQFLFEYFSETQRNKGNFPGRFSGRQFSNSRSEMNVSTLELGDSALYLCASSVLTGGSEKLFFGSGTQLSVL.

The rearrangement joins TRBV5-1 to TRBJ1-1; 7 bases map to TRBD1. CDR3 size: 15 residues. V gave up 3 bases and J gave up 5 bases; unmatched junction bases: 10. The germline V gene has CDR1 SGHRS and CDR2 YFSETQ. CDR3 nucleotides: TGCGCCAGCAGCTACAACACAGGGGTTAGTACTGAAGCTTTCTTT. Amino acids: CASSYNTGVSTEAFF.

This sequence joins TRBV4-1 and TRBJ1-5; D perhaps matches TRBD1 (5 bases). Germline lookup yields CDR1 MGHRA and CDR2 YSYEKL. CDR3 size: 15 residues. V lost 3 bases and J 2 bases, leaving 11 bases between the germline ends. This chain's CDR3 is CASSHREGGNQPQHF. The CDR3 coding sequence is TGCGCCAGCAGCCACAGGGAAGGGGGCAATCAGCCCCAGCATTTT.

The chain uses TRBV20-1 and TRBJ1-4; D not certain. This CDR3 has 14 amino acids. From germline, CDR1 is DFQATT and CDR2 SNEGSKA (reference sequence). Trimming left V 3 bases short and J 1 base short, with 9 bases between. The CDR3 loop is CSASESVTNEKLFF. In nucleotides, the CDR3 is TGCAGTGCTAGTGAGTCCGTAACTAATGAAAAACTGTTTTTT.

Only one count was recorded for this clone. This chain uses TRBV28 with TRBJ1-5; 10 nucleotides match TRBD1. The CDR3 covers 19 residues. With 6 bases clipped from V and 0 bases from J, the junction kept 14 bases outside the gene matches. Germline lookup yields CDR1 MDHEN and CDR2 SYDVKM. CDR3: CASRGWTGGARYSNQPQHF. For the CDR3, the DNA is TGTGCCAGCAGGGGGTGGACAGGGGGGGCAAGATATAGCAATCAGCCCCAGCATTTT.

The chain couples TRBV6-5 to TRBJ1-3; no clear D gene. Germline values: CDR1 MNHEY, CDR2 SVGAGI. The CDR3 totals 14 residues. Trimming took off 4 bases at V and 0 bases at J, with 7 bases between the two ends. CDR3 sequence: CASSWVDSGNTIYF. CDR3 nucleotides: TGTGCCAGCAGTTGGGTAGACTCTGGAAACACCATATATTTT.

The CDR3 nucleotides read TGTGCCAGCAGCCAAAACAGGGGTTCCGATGAAAAACTGTTTTTT. This gives the protein CASSQNRGSDEKLFF. V is TRBV14 and J is TRBJ1-4; TRBD1 agrees at 7 bases. Germline V gene data show CDR1 as SGHDN and CDR2 as FVKESK. V was pared by 2 bases and J by 6 bases, with 6 bases of the junction left unmatched. The CDR3 spans 15 residues.

V and J are TRBV5-1 and TRBJ1-2; unclear D gene. V was shortened by 4 bases and J by 3 bases, with 13 bases between the two germline ends. Germline V gene sequence: CDR1 SGHRS, CDR2 YFSETQ. CDR3 length equals 14 residues. The CDR3 is CASSTGESYYGYTF. CDR3 bases: TGCGCCAGCAGCACTGGGGAGTCTTACTATGGCTACACCTTC.

The CDR3 coding sequence is TGTGCCAGCAGCCAAGGTGTTGAGGGAAGCAATCAGCCCCAGCATTTT. This translates into CASSQGVEGSNQPQHF. The chain uses TRBV4-2 and TRBJ1-5; D gene unclear. There are 16 residues in the CDR3. V gave up 1 base and J gave up 1 base, with 11 bases separating them. Germline V lookup: CDR1 LGHNA, CDR2 YNFKEQ.

The CDR3 loop is CASSGTGNYNEQFF. The CDR3 DNA reads as TGCGCCAGCTCCGGGACGGGGAACTACAATGAGCAGTTCTTC. The chain carries TRBV5-1 and TRBJ2-1, with D perhaps given as TRBD1 or TRBD2 (5 bases each). Trimming removed 7 bases from V and 3 bases from J, with 14 bases in between. The germline V gene encodes CDR1 SGHRS and CDR2 YFSETQ. The CDR3 length is 14 residues.

This clone appeared a single time. The chain has TRBV5-1 and TRBJ1-1; D gene uncertain. The germline gives CDR1 SGHRS, CDR2 YFSETQ. There are 15 residues in the CDR3. V lost 1 base and J 0 bases, leaving 10 bases between the germline ends. In nucleotides, the CDR3 is TGCGCCAGCAGCTTGTACGCGGATATGAACACTGAAGCTTTCTTT. Protein: CASSLYADMNTEAFF.

The gene calls are TRBV14 and TRBJ1-2; no reliable D call. The CDR3 sequence is 13 residues long. The germline V gene has CDR1 SGHDN and CDR2 FVKESK. V was shortened by 1 base and J by 8 bases, with 11 bases between the two germline ends. In nucleotides, the CDR3 is TGTGCCAGCAGCCAAGTGGGAGTGCGAGGCTACACCTTC. Translated, it gives CASSQVGVRGYTF. The full variable domain, its missing parts supplied by reference TRBV14 and TRBJ1-2, is EAGVTQFPSHSVIEKGQTVTLRCDPISGHDNLYWYRRVMGKEIKFLLHFVKESKQDESGMPNNRFLAERTGGTYSTLKVQPAELEDSGVYFCASSQVGVRGYTFGSGTRLTVV.

The rearrangement uses TRBV11-2 and TRBJ1-2; TRBD1 might be the D (5 bases). Germline V gene sequence: CDR1 SGHAT, CDR2 FQNNGV. The CDR3 contains 13 residues. V lost 6 bases to trimming and J lost 9 bases, with 17 bases between them. CDR3 protein: CASRIPRERRYTF. The CDR3 DNA follows: TGTGCCAGCAGGATCCCCAGGGAGAGACGCTACACCTTC.

The V and J genes are TRBV10-1 and TRBJ2-2, with a weak D call TRBD2 (6 bases). The V gene's germline CDR1 is WNHNN and CDR2 SYGVQD (reference sequence). CDR3 length: 17 residues. V was pared by 3 bases and J by 6 bases, with 20 bases between. The CDR3 sequence: CASSEDPRREGAGELFF. In nucleotides, the CDR3 is TGCGCCAGCAGTGAAGACCCCCGGCGGGAAGGAGCCGGGGAGCTGTTTTTT.

The CDR3 DNA reads TGTGCCAGCAGCGTAGTGACAGCTAACTATGGCTACACCTTC. This codes for CASSVVTANYGYTF. The chain is built from TRBV9 and TRBJ1-2; perhaps TRBD1 as D (5 bases). The CDR3 covers 14 residues. Germline-derived CDR1 and CDR2 are SGDLS and YYNGEE. V was shortened by 0 bases and J by 0 bases, with 6 bases between the two germline ends.

The rearrangement joins TRBV5-1 to TRBJ1-1; no clear D gene. This CDR3 has 13 amino acids. V was cut by 9 bases and J by 1 base, with 13 bases left in between. Germline CDR1 SGHRS, CDR2 YFSETQ. The CDR3 here is CATRDVENTEAFF. CDR3 nucleotides: TGCGCCACCCGGGATGTCGAGAACACTGAAGCTTTCTTT.

The J gene is TRBJ2-3, the V gene TRBV28, with 9 bases that match TRBD2. Germline loops: CDR1 MDHEN, CDR2 SYDVKM. The V and J ends lost 6 bases and 7 bases, in that order; junction bases with no gene match: 5. The CDR3 length is 13 residues. The CDR3 sequence: CASRSGGRHTQYF. As DNA, the CDR3 is TGTGCCAGCAGGAGCGGGGGGCGACATACGCAGTATTTT.

This sequence joins TRBV19 and TRBJ1-4; 10 bases align to TRBD1. J lost 5 bases, V lost 6 bases, and 3 bases had no gene match. Germline V gene sequence: CDR1 LNHDA, CDR2 SQIVND (reference sequence). This CDR3 is built from 14 residues. CDR3 bases: TGTGCCAGTAGGACGGACAGGGGGAATGAAAAACTGTTTTTT. Encoded protein: CASRTDRGNEKLFF.

The chain recombines TRBV6-1 with TRBJ2-7; D assignment may be TRBD1 or TRBD2 (5 bases each). The germline CDR1 and CDR2 sequences are MNHNS and SASEGT. The CDR3 is made up of 16 amino acids. Trimming removed 3 bases at V and 4 bases at J, with 19 bases between. CDR3 sequence reads: CASSDPPGPEVYEQYF. The DNA of the CDR3 is TGTGCCAGCAGTGACCCTCCGGGACCCGAAGTTTACGAGCAGTACTTC.

The chain combines TRBV7-9 with TRBJ1-2, with a weak D call TRBD1 (6 bases). From germline, CDR1 is SEHNR and CDR2 FQNEAQ (reference sequence). V lost 1 base to trimming and J lost 8 bases, with 14 bases between them. This CDR3 comprises 14 residues. The CDR3 protein is CASSLENRVEGYTF. CDR3 nucleotide sequence: TGTGCCAGCAGCTTAGAGAACAGGGTTGAAGGCTACACCTTC.

V is TRBV28 and J is TRBJ1-2; a possible D gene is TRBD1 (5 bases). The germline V gene encodes CDR1 MDHEN and CDR2 SYDVKM. This CDR3 is 15 amino acids long. V lost 3 bases and J lost 3, with 14 bases in between. The CDR3 region is CASSLGGRGDYGYTF. DNA of the CDR3: TGTGCCAGCAGTTTGGGGGGAAGGGGCGACTATGGCTACACCTTC.

The J gene is TRBJ2-1, the V gene TRBV19, with 10 nucleotides matching TRBD2. The CDR3 runs 17 residues. Germline loops: CDR1 LNHDA, CDR2 SQIVND (reference sequence). Trimming removed 1 base from V and 4 bases from J; junction bases left unmatched: 7. CDR3 in amino acids: CASSIGVLAGPYNEQFF. CDR3 coding DNA: TGTGCCAGTAGTATAGGAGTACTAGCGGGACCATACAATGAGCAGTTCTTC.

The V gene is TRBV2, the J gene TRBJ1-4, with D maybe TRBD1 (6 bases). V lost 6 bases, J lost 2 bases, and 13 bases lay in between. The CDR3 loop spans 15 amino acids. CDR1 SNHLY and CDR2 FYNNEI come from the germline V gene. The CDR3 loop is CASSKGGLTNEKLFF. The DNA of the CDR3 is TGTGCCAGCAGCAAGGGGGGGCTGACTAATGAAAAACTGTTTTTT.

This chain links TRBV13 with TRBJ1-4, with 12 positions matching TRBD1. Germline values: CDR1 PRHDT, CDR2 FYEKMQ (reference sequence). CDR3 length: 17 residues. The junction had 6 bases not matched to a gene; V was cut back by 0 bases and J by 7 bases. CDR3 loop: CASSLGAGTGGSEKLFF. CDR3 nucleotide sequence: TGTGCCAGCAGCTTAGGGGCCGGGACAGGGGGCAGTGAAAAACTGTTTTTT.

The V and J genes are TRBV5-4 and TRBJ2-1; the D is unclear. V lost 5 bases, J lost 9 bases, and 12 bases lay in between. The CDR3 is 12 residues long. CDR1 SGHNT and CDR2 YYREEE come from the germline V gene (reference sequence). Here the CDR3 reads CASSLRSPEQFF. CDR3 in DNA: TGTGCCAGCAGTCTAAGGTCCCCTGAGCAGTTCTTC.

The chain couples TRBV6-4 to TRBJ1-5; D remains unclear. Germline assignment: CDR1 MRHNA and CDR2 SNTAGT. V gave up 4 bases and J gave up 3 bases, with 7 bases separating them. The CDR3 sequence is 13 residues long. The CDR3: CASSVHLNQPQHF. In DNA, the CDR3 is TGTGCCAGCAGTGTGCACCTCAATCAGCCCCAGCATTTT.

The CDR3 loop reads CATHRDANTGELFF. The CDR3 nucleotides read TGTGCCACTCACCGGGACGCCAACACCGGGGAGCTGTTTTTT. The chain links TRBV2 to TRBJ2-2; D is tentatively TRBD1 or TRBD2 (5 bases each). V lost 10 bases and J 2 bases, leaving 14 bases between the germline ends. The CDR3 runs 14 residues. Germline loops: CDR1 SNHLY, CDR2 FYNNEI.